The following is a T cell receptor (beta chain) sequence with its context. Its specificity is unknown. The data were taken from a study of identical twins. General study points: Beta clonotypes that were abundant in cord blood contained fewer insertions, a pattern absent from memory repertoires. Monozygotic twins shared more out-of-frame TCR alpha than recombination models predicted.

Addition of a universal primer site occurred through template switching, and cDNA carried unique molecular identifiers. TCRdb reprocessed the 5' RACE reads via MiXCR and lists one record per CDR3 protein. The table has some 330,000 distinct CDR3 sequences, 9% to 10% seen once. The sequenced material came from naive T cells sorted from blood. The receptor's source is a woman aged 50 to 60 in good health.

In DNA, the CDR3 is TGTGCCATCAGTGATACCGGGACAGCCTCCTACGAGCAGTACTTC. Translated, it gives CAISDTGTASYEQYF. The V call is TRBV10-3, the J call TRBJ2-7, with 7 bases aligning to TRBD1. This CDR3 is built from 15 residues. The junction had 5 bases not matched to a gene; V was cut back by 3 bases and J by 0 bases. The germline CDR1 and CDR2 sequences are ENHRY and SYGVKD.